This T cell receptor beta chain was sequenced during a study of shared clonotypes between healthy human individuals. Method: immunoSEQ multiplex PCR; TCRdb's copy keeps in-frame clones and lacks some. The data show roughly 1,000,000 clones, around 82% seen once. Both subsets, CD45RA+ naive and CD45RA-negative memory, were split from the CD4+ cells. In the case of this clone: What it binds is not known.

Study results and limitations: A few donors shared approximately 5% of their naive CD4 clonotypes. Blood was the sole source, and tissue repertoires probably differ.

This CDR3 is built from 15 residues. The V end lost 2 bases, the J end lost 0 bases, and 12 bases lay between the germline ends. From germline, CDR1 is SGHRS and CDR2 YFSETQ. The TCR comes from a man aged 18 to 29 in good health. Some clones in this sample may be carry-over from other donors' samples. Input material: memory CD4+ T cells from PBMCs. Subset here: CD45RA-negative fraction. This sequence joins TRBV5-1 and TRBJ2-7; the D gene is possibly TRBD2 (5 bases). The CDR3: CASSFGGSGSYEQYF. CDR3 nucleotides: TGCGCCAGCAGCTTCGGTGGGAGCGGCTCCTACGAGCAGTACTTC.